The 10 T cell receptor beta chains presented below share a single source sample, sequenced in a study of Graves' ophthalmopathy and Graves' hyperthyroidism. The sequenced template was RNA, covering the TCR beta CDR3 region. Second-round multiplex PCR came after a first-round RT-PCR that employed HTBI primers. From the multiplex PCR reads, TCRdb called clonotypes with MiXCR, one entry per CDR3 protein. Counted here are 500,000 to 700,000 distinct CDR3 sequences, 22% occurring once; the ten biggest clones make up more than 5.5%. Sequenced input: peripheral blood. The receptors come from a young woman with stable Graves' hyperthyroidism. Some clones in this sample may be carry-over from other donors' samples.

This clonotype has at least ten counts. V and J are TRBV28 and TRBJ2-2; either TRBD1 or TRBD2 may supply D (5 bases each). Trimming took off 5 bases at V and 1 base at J, with 17 bases between the two ends. The germline CDR1 and CDR2 sequences are MDHEN and SYDVKM. The CDR3 is 17 amino acids. The CDR3 DNA is TGTGCCAGCAGTCCCCGCTCGGGACGGTTGAACACCGGGGAGCTGTTTTTT. This sequence encodes CASSPRSGRLNTGELFF.

This clonotype has ten or more counts. J is TRBJ2-7 and V is TRBV28; D gene unclear. Trimming took 10 bases from V and 0 from J, leaving 16 bases between them. Per germline, CDR1 MDHEN and CDR2 SYDVKM. This CDR3 contains 14 residues. CDR3 amino acids: CATKGSPSSYEQYF. The CDR3, as DNA: TGTGCCACCAAGGGATCCCCCTCCTCCTACGAGCAGTACTTC.

This clonotype came up many times. V usage is TRBV12-3 or TRBV12-4 and J usage is TRBJ1-2, with D unresolved. V dropped 6 bases and J dropped 8 bases, with 10 bases sitting between them. This CDR3 contains 11 residues. The CDR3, as DNA: TGTGCCAGCAGAAAACTAGAGGGCTACACCTTC. Amino acid sequence: CASRKLEGYTF.

This clonotype appeared many times. The chain recombines TRBV5-5 with TRBJ2-5; 10 positions agree with TRBD2. J lost 2 bases, V lost 4 bases, and 8 bases had no gene match. The CDR3 is made up of 16 amino acids. Looked up from germline, CDR1 is SGHKS and CDR2 is YYEKEE (reference sequence). This CDR3 reads CASSQDLAGAQETQYF. In nucleotides, the CDR3 is TGTGCCAGCAGCCAGGATCTAGCGGGGGCACAAGAGACCCAGTACTTC.

This clonotype has at least ten counts. The chain uses TRBV30 and TRBJ1-1; TRBD1 agrees at 8 bases. CDR1 is GTSNPN and CDR2 is SVGIG in the germline V gene (reference sequence). The CDR3 runs 16 residues. V gave up 0 bases and J gave up 6 bases; unmatched junction bases: 12. The CDR3: CAWSVPMSGQASEAFF. As DNA, the CDR3 is TGTGCCTGGAGTGTACCGATGTCGGGACAGGCGTCTGAAGCTTTCTTT. The complete variable domain, with remaining parts taken from reference TRBV30 and TRBJ1-1, reads SQTIHQWPATLVQPVGSPLSLECTVEGTSNPNLYWYRQAAGRGLQLLFYSVGIGQISSEVPQNLSASRPQDRQFILSSKKLLLSDSGFYLCAWSVPMSGQASEAFFGQGTRLTVV.

In its sample, this clonotype was seen a few times. The chain combines TRBV6-5 with TRBJ1-2, with D uncertain. This CDR3 contains 16 residues. Germline V lookup: CDR1 MNHEY, CDR2 SVGAGI. Trimming left V 2 bases short and J 5 bases short, with 18 bases between. This CDR3 reads CASSYRGSSDLYGYTF. In DNA form, the CDR3 reads TGTGCCAGCAGTTACCGCGGCAGCAGCGACCTTTATGGCTACACCTTC.

This clonotype appeared many times. The rearrangement uses TRBV5-1 and TRBJ1-2; D is uncertain. Germline CDR1 reads SGHRS; CDR2 reads YFSETQ. There are 15 residues in the CDR3. V was trimmed by 0 bases and J by 4 bases, leaving 13 bases between them. Here the CDR3 reads CASSLDLGGGYGYTF. The CDR3 DNA sequence: TGCGCCAGCAGCTTGGATCTAGGCGGCGGCTATGGCTACACCTTC.

A remark on this clonotype: An end of the junction does not agree with germline; a read error may underlie this. This chain joins TRBV11-1 and TRBJ1-1; D remains unclear. Germline loops: CDR1 SGHAT, CDR2 FQDESV (reference sequence). The CDR3 length is 13 residues. CDR3: CASSLTVNTEACF. CDR3 bases: TGTGCCAGCAGCTTAACTGTGAACACTGAAGCTTGCTTT.

This clonotype was counted many times. The chain has TRBV12-5 and TRBJ2-2; D gene ambiguous. This CDR3 has 19 residues. Trimming cost V 2 bases and J 2 bases, with 21 bases left between them. Per germline, CDR1 LGHNT and CDR2 FRNRAP. The CDR3 nucleotides read TGTGCTAGTGGTTTGTGCCCCCCGTATCTATGGCGCAACACCGGGGAGCTGTTTTTT. It translates to CASGLCPPYLWRNTGELFF. Full variable domain (rest looked up from reference TRBV12-5 and TRBJ2-2): DARVTQTPRHKVTEMGQEVTMRCQPILGHNTVFWYRQTMMQGLELLAYFRNRAPLDDSGMPKDRFSAEMPDATLATLKIQPSEPRDSAVYFCASGLCPPYLWRNTGELFFGEGSRLTVL.

For this clonotype: The germline gene is not matched at one end of the junction; a read error may be the cause. V is TRBV4-1 and J is TRBJ2-7; D assignment may be TRBD1 or TRBD2 (5 bases each). Germline loops: CDR1 MGHRA, CDR2 YSYEKL. The CDR3 sequence is 16 residues long. CDR3 loop: CASSQEPGFGGDDQYF. As DNA, the CDR3 is TGCGCCAGCAGCCAAGAACCTGGCTTTGGTGGGGACGATCAGTACTTC.